These T cell receptor beta chains were read from a single sample in a study of cytomegalovirus exposure and HLA in healthy donors. Profiled with immunoSEQ multiplex PCR; TCRdb holds only in-frame clones, not every one. The table records more than 95,000 clones, around 88% of them present only once. The sequenced sample consisted of PBMCs. The receptors were sampled from a man between 18 and 29 years old in good health and CMV-seronegative. Each CDR3 is given with its conserved first and last residue. The D gene is left open where the match is weak.

D	J	V	DNA	CDR3
TRBD2	TRBJ2-7	TRBV10-3	TGTGCCATCAGTGTGGGGGGGGAGTCCTACGAGCAGTACTTC	CAISVGGESYEQYF
TRBD2	TRBJ2-5	TRBV19	TGTGCCAGTAGTACCGGGACTAGCGGGACTGAGACCCAGTACTTC	CASSTGTSGTETQYF
-	TRBJ1-1	TRBV2	TGTGCCAGCAGTGAAGCGCGCACCCCCGGGACTGAAGCTTTCTTT	CASSEARTPGTEAFF
TRBD2	TRBJ2-3	TRBV10-3	TGTGCCATCAGTGAGACTAGCGCATCTAGCACAGATACGCAGTATTTT	CAISETSASSTDTQYF
-	TRBJ1-5	TRBV18	TGTGCCAGCTCAACTACCGGGAGTTCTTATCAGCCCCAGCATTTT	CASSTTGSSYQPQHF
TRBD1	TRBJ2-7	TRBV30	TGTGCCTGGGGGGAAGGGACAGGGGGGTACGAGCAGTACTTC	CAWGEGTGGYEQYF
TRBD1	TRBJ2-3	TRBV7-2	TGTGCCAGCAGCATTGGACAGGGCGCAGATACGCAGTATTTT	CASSIGQGADTQYF
TRBD1	TRBJ1-5	TRBV7-2	TGTGCCAGCAGCCGGACAGGGGGCGGTCAGCCCCAGCATTTT	CASSRTGGGQPQHF
TRBD1	TRBJ1-4	TRBV13	TGTGCCAGCAGCTTCCGGACAGGGGGAGGCGAAAAACTGTTTTTT	CASSFRTGGGEKLFF
TRBD2	TRBJ2-1	TRBV2	TGTGCCAGCATCCCAAAGTGGTTGGCGGGAGTAGGGAATGAGCAGTTCTTC	CASIPKWLAGVGNEQFF
-	TRBJ2-7	TRBV5-1	TGCGCCAGCAGCTTGGCCGTTGGTGGGCGCCCCGAGCAGTACTTC	CASSLAVGGRPEQYF
-	TRBJ2-2	TRBV18	TGTGCCGGCGCCCGGGGTCCGAACACCGGGGAGCTGTTTTTT	CAGARGPNTGELFF
TRBD2	TRBJ2-1	TRBV5-6	TGTGCCAGCAGCTTCCAGGTGCGGGGGATGTATCATGAGCAGTTCTTC	CASSFQVRGMYHEQFF
-	TRBJ2-1	TRBV30	TGTGCCTGGACCCGAGGGAGCTCCTACAATGAGCAGTTCTTC	CAWTRGSSYNEQFF
-	TRBJ1-2	TRBV6-6	TGTGCCAGCACCCGGGACAAGCCTTATGGCTACACCTTC	CASTRDKPYGYTF
TRBD1	TRBJ2-7	TRBV4-1	TGCGCCAGCAGCCTCCGGGACAGGGCCTACGAGCAGTACTTC	CASSLRDRAYEQYF
TRBD2	TRBJ2-3	TRBV27	TGTGCCAGCAGTTTATCTGGGACTAGCGGGAGGAAGCCGCAGTATTTT	CASSLSGTSGRKPQYF